This T cell receptor beta chain was sequenced for a study of cytomegalovirus exposure and HLA in healthy donors. Study conclusions and caveats: In vitro testing confirmed three CMV-associated chains as specific for CMV antigens. Association of a missense DCLRE1C variant with TCR beta V- and J-gene trimming was reported in a later analysis. Overall, approximately 150 TCR beta chains were annotated as cytomegalovirus-associated. Analysis performed later found more than 15,000 TCR beta sequences associated with HLA alleles at 0.05 false discovery rate.

There are a few counts of this clone. What it recognizes is unknown. Relative to the germline gene, one junction end is altered; a read error may explain this. The same CDR3 arises from other DNA sequences in this sample as well. Primers included in the PCR were 60 Vbeta and 13 Jbeta primers. The repertoire was sequenced with immunoSEQ multiplex PCR; TCRdb's copy has only in-frame clones and lacks some. The table has under 200,000 clones, about an eighth seen once; the top ten hold 7.5% to 10%. Germline V gene data show CDR1 as ENHRY and CDR2 as SYGVKD. This CDR3 contains 15 residues. Sequenced: PBMCs. This TCR derives from a middle-aged man in good health and CMV-seropositive. V and J are TRBV10-3 and TRBJ1-1; 8 bases agree with TRBD1. The CDR3 DNA is TGTGCCATCAGCCCGACAGGGGCGCAGACCACTGAGGCTTTCTTT. This encodes CAISPTGAQTTEAFF.